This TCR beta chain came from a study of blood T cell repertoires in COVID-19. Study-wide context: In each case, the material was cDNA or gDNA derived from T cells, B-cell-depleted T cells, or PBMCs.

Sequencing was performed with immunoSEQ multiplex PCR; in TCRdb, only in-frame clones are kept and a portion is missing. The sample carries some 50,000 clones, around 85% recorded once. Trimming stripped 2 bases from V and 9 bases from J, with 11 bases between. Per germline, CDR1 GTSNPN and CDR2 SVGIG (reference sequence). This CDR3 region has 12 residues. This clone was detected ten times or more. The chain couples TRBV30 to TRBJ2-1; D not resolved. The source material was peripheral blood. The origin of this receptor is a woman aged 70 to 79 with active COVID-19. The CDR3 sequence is CAWSPLYAEQFF. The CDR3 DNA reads TGTGCCTGGAGTCCCCTATACGCTGAGCAGTTCTTC.